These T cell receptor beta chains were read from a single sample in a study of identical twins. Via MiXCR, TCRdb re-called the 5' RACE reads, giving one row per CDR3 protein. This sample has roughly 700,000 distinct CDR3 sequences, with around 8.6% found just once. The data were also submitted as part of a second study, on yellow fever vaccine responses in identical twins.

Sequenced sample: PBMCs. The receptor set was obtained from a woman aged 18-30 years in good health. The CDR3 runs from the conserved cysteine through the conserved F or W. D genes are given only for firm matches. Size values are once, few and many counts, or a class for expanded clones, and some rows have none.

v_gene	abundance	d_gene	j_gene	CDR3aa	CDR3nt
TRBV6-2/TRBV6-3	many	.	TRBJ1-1	CASSGPLGNTEAFF	TGTGCCAGCAGTGGGCCTCTGGGGAACACTGAAGCTTTCTTT
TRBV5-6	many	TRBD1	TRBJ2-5	CASSLGQGRQETQYF	TGTGCCAGCAGCTTGGGACAGGGGAGACAAGAGACCCAGTACTTC
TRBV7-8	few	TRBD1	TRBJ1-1	CASSPGGTGGRTEAFF	TGTGCCAGCAGCCCCGGCGGGACAGGGGGCCGCACTGAAGCTTTCTTT
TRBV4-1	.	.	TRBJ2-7	CASSHSDGQGGYEQYF	TGCGCCAGCAGCCATAGCGATGGGCAGGGTGGTTACGAGCAGTACTTC
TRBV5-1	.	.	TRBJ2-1	CASSPYADSNEQFF	TGCGCCAGCAGCCCCTACGCAGACTCCAATGAGCAGTTCTTC
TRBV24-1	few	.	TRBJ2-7	CATSAGGTETYEQYF	TGTGCCACCAGTGCCGGCGGAACAGAAACCTACGAGCAGTACTTC
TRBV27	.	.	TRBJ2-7	CASSSGWFYEQYF	TGTGCCAGCAGTTCAGGGTGGTTCTACGAGCAGTACTTC
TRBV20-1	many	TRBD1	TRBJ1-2	CSARVQGYYGYTF	TGCAGTGCTAGGGTACAGGGGTACTATGGCTACACCTTC
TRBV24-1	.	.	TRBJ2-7	CATSDSTVLVQYF	TGTGCCACCAGTGATTCGACCGTCCTCGTGCAGTACTTC
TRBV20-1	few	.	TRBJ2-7	CSASRYSYEQYF	TGCAGTGCTAGTAGATATTCCTACGAGCAGTACTTC
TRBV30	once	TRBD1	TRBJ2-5	CAWSPDRGETQYF	TGTGCCTGGAGCCCAGACAGGGGTGAGACCCAGTACTTC
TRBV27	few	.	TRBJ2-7	CASSLNDPTYEQYF	TGTGCCAGCAGTTTAAATGATCCTACCTACGAGCAGTACTTC
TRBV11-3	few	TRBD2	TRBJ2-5	CASSPGRFGTSGPQYF	TGTGCCAGCAGCCCGGGGCGTTTTGGGACTAGCGGGCCCCAGTACTTC
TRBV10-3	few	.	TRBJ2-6	CAISEDGHSGANVLTF	TGTGCCATCAGTGAGGACGGCCACTCTGGGGCCAACGTCCTGACTTTC
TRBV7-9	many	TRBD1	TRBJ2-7	CASSGSGQAYEQYF	TGTGCCAGCAGCGGCTCGGGACAGGCTTACGAGCAGTACTTC
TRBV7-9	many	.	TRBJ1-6	CASSLVVTENSPLHF	TGTGCCAGCAGCTTAGTTGTGACTGAGAATTCACCCCTCCACTTT
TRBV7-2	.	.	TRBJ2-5	CASSPARNRVYQETQYF	TGTGCCAGCAGCCCGGCCCGAAACCGGGTCTACCAAGAGACCCAGTACTTC
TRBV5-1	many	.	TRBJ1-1	CASSYQENTEAFF	TGCGCCAGCAGCTACCAGGAGAACACTGAAGCTTTCTTT
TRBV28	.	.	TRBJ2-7	CASSLGGRVAYEQYF	TGTGCCAGCAGTTTAGGTGGACGGGTGGCCTACGAGCAGTACTTC
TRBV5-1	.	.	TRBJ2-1	CASSLEAAYNEQFF	TGCGCCAGCAGCTTGGAAGCTGCCTACAATGAGCAGTTCTTC
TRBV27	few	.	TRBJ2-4	CASSWGMGGKNIQYF	TGTGCCAGCAGCTGGGGGATGGGAGGCAAAAACATTCAGTACTTC
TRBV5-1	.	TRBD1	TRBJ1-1	CASSTGAPNTEAFF	TGCGCCAGCTCCACAGGGGCCCCGAACACTGAAGCTTTCTTT
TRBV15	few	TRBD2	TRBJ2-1	CATSRVRASGSGEQFF	TGTGCCACCAGCAGAGTGAGGGCTAGCGGGAGCGGTGAGCAGTTCTTC
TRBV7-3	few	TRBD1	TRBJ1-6	CASSYFLQGTNSPLHF	TGTGCCAGCAGCTACTTTTTACAGGGGACTAATTCACCCCTCCACTTT
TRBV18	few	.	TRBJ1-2	CASSLNRARYGYTF	TGTGCCAGCTCACTGAACAGGGCCCGCTATGGCTACACCTTC
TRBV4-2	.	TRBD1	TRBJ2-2	CASSNSGTGHRGIAGELFF	TGTGCCAGCAGCAACTCCGGGACAGGCCACCGGGGGATCGCCGGGGAGCTGTTTTTT
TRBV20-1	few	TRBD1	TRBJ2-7	CSAGTGGIYEQYF	TGCAGTGCAGGGACAGGGGGCATCTACGAGCAGTACTTC